This T cell receptor (beta chain) was captured in a study of blood T cell repertoires in COVID-19. The overall study: Samples came from the United States, Italy and Spain, spanning acute and convalescent COVID-19. Nucleic acid was either cDNA or gDNA, and it came from T cells, B-cell-depleted T cells, or PBMCs.

This clone was picked up one time. Sequencing used immunoSEQ multiplex PCR; TCRdb keeps in-frame clones, though not all of them. The top ten clones hold 3.5% to 5% of a sample with about 150,000 clones, about nine tenths of them seen once. The CDR3 covers 16 residues. The germline CDR1 and CDR2 sequences are PRHDT and FYEKMQ (reference sequence). V gave up 5 bases and J gave up 0 bases; unmatched junction bases: 9. J is TRBJ2-7 and V is TRBV13; 8 positions agree with TRBD1. The sequenced sample was peripheral blood. This receptor was obtained from a woman aged 60-75 years with active or convalescent COVID-19. CDR3 bases: TGTGCCAGCAGCGCCGCAGGGGGCTCAAGCTCCTACGAGCAGTACTTC. Translating gives CASSAAGGSSSYEQYF.